These 17 T cell receptor beta chains originate from one sample sequenced in a study of read filtering for tumor transcriptome and immune sequencing (TCRdb year 2020). The reads were generated on an Illumina HiSeq 4000. TCR libraries were constructed from approximately 390 ng RNA using the Immunoverse kit, and molecular barcoded adaptors covering alpha/delta and beta/gamma chains were employed. In-frame beta chains were kept once TCRdb had trimmed the public reads at Q25 with fastp and called clones with MiXCR. CDR3 protein sequences are deduplicated, and each keeps its most common genes and DNA. The sample table lists around 140,000 distinct CDR3 sequences, under 15% of them with a count of one. The biggest ten clones account for 7.5% to 9.5% of the sample. Material: a population of CD138-negative cells sorted from bone marrow. Interpreted using the paper, the cell subset or site label stands for: bone marrow mononuclear cells depleted of CD138+ plasma/myeloma cells by negative magnetic selection. These TCRs come from a donor aged 40 or over with multiple myeloma.

This chain joins TRBV4-3 and TRBJ2-7, with D possibly TRBD1 on 6 matching bases. V lost 4 bases to trimming and J lost 2 bases, with 12 bases between them. Germline loops: CDR1 LGHNA, CDR2 YSLEER. The CDR3 runs 14 residues. The CDR3 DNA sequence: TGCGCCAGCAGCCCAGAGCAGGGGCCCTACGAGCAGTACTTC. As protein: CASSPEQGPYEQYF.

This clonotype has a count of ten or more. The chain links TRBV29-1 to TRBJ2-5, with D maybe TRBD2 (6 bases). The CDR3 extends over 12 amino acids. The germline CDR1 and CDR2 sequences are SQVTM and ANQGSEA. Trimming pared 4 bases from V and 3 bases from J, leaving 9 bases between. The CDR3 DNA is TGCAGCGTTGCCAAGCGGGAAGAGACCCAGTACTTC. It translates to CSVAKREETQYF.

This clonotype was counted ten times or more. V gene TRBV5-1 combines with J gene TRBJ1-1; D possibly corresponds to TRBD1 (5 bases). Germline V gene lookup returns CDR1 SGHRS and CDR2 YFSETQ. This CDR3 region has 14 residues. V was clipped by 3 bases and J by 7 bases, with 16 bases between them. CDR3 nucleotide sequence: TGCGCCAGCAGCTGGACTACAGGCGGTCTTGAAGCTTTCTTT. This encodes CASSWTTGGLEAFF.

Of note for this clonotype: A read error may be the cause here, since a much bigger clone is one base away. The chain has TRBV29-1 and TRBJ2-3; D is perhaps TRBD1 or TRBD2 (5 bases each). Germline V gene data show CDR1 as SQVTM and CDR2 as ANQGSEA. This CDR3 is built from 13 residues. The CDR3 protein is CSVGRGPGDTRYF. DNA for the CDR3: TGCAGCGTTGGTCGGGGCCCTGGGGATACGCGGTATTTT.

Many counts were recorded for this clonotype. J is TRBJ2-5 and V is TRBV6-5, with 9 bases lining up with TRBD2. V trimming: 2 bases; J trimming: 4 bases; junction bases outside the gene matches: 8. Germline CDR1 and CDR2: MNHEY and SVGAGI. This CDR3 spans 16 amino acids. The chain's CDR3 is CASSYGTSGSLETQYF. DNA of the CDR3: TGTGCCAGCAGTTACGGCACTAGCGGGTCCCTAGAGACCCAGTACTTC.

Ten or more counts support this clonotype. This sequence joins TRBV5-1 and TRBJ2-1; TRBD2 matches 12 bases. The junction had 3 bases not matched to a gene; V was cut back by 0 bases and J by 8 bases. CDR3 length equals 15 residues. Germline assignment: CDR1 SGHRS and CDR2 YFSETQ. CDR3 coding DNA: TGCGCCAGCAGCTTGGGACTAGCGGGAGACCATGAGCAGTTCTTC. It codes for CASSLGLAGDHEQFF.

This clonotype was recorded at least ten times. This chain joins TRBV12-3 or TRBV12-4 and TRBJ2-1; D gene uncertain. V was trimmed by 2 bases and J by 5 bases, leaving 4 bases between them. This CDR3 contains 12 residues. CDR3 DNA sequence: TGTGCCAGCAGTTTAAGGGACAATGAGCAGTTCTTC. It specifies CASSLRDNEQFF.

This clonotype appeared many times. This sequence joins TRBV7-2 and TRBJ2-3, with 7 bases lining up with TRBD2. Germline CDR1 and CDR2: SGHTA and FQGNSA. V trimming: 7 bases; J trimming: 11 bases; junction bases outside the gene matches: 9. This CDR3 has 12 residues. The DNA for the CDR3 is TGTGCCAGCACCACTGGGGGGGAGAGGCAGTATTTT. Protein product: CASTTGGERQYF.

The V call is TRBV23-1, the J call TRBJ2-2; 8 bases match TRBD2. Being an ORF, TRBV23-1 has a function that is uncertain. The CDR3 sequence is 16 residues long. V lost 3 bases, J lost 0 bases, and 3 bases stayed unmatched. The CDR3 reads CASSHKLAANTGELFF. The CDR3 nucleotides are TGCGCCAGCAGTCACAAACTAGCGGCGAACACCGGGGAGCTGTTTTTT.

This clonotype was recorded many times. The gene calls are TRBV7-9 and TRBJ2-5; 11 bases agree with TRBD1. The CDR3 consists of 20 residues. The ends lost 7 bases at V and 1 base at J; junction bases unmatched: 20. Germline V gene lookup returns CDR1 SEHNR and CDR2 FQNEAQ (reference sequence). Here the CDR3 reads CASTPVGQGARRRFQETQYF. In DNA, the CDR3 is TGTGCCAGCACCCCAGTCGGACAGGGGGCTAGACGGCGTTTCCAAGAGACCCAGTACTTC.

This clonotype was seen at least ten times. The rearrangement joins TRBV7-9 to TRBJ1-1; D is unresolved. CDR1 and CDR2 (germline): SEHNR, FQNEAQ (reference sequence). V shed 2 bases and J shed 4 bases, with 14 bases lying between them. The CDR3 has 15 amino acids. DNA for the CDR3: TGTGCCAGCAGCTTACTCGAGGCCGGTACCACTGAAGCTTTCTTT. As protein: CASSLLEAGTTEAFF.

This clonotype has ten or more counts. The rearrangement links TRBV6-5 to TRBJ2-3; 8 bases align to TRBD2. J lost 2 bases, V lost 5 bases, and 6 bases had no gene match. The CDR3 loop spans 15 amino acids. CDR1 and CDR2 from the germline V gene are MNHEY and SVGAGI. CDR3 sequence reads: CASSLSAGATDTQYF. The CDR3 DNA sequence: TGTGCCAGCAGTCTCTCAGCGGGAGCCACAGATACGCAGTATTTT.

This clonotype was counted ten times or more. V usage is TRBV7-9 and J usage is TRBJ2-5; 10 bases line up with TRBD2. The V and J ends lost 1 base and 4 bases, in that order; junction bases with no gene match: 6. The CDR3 length is 16 residues. Per germline, CDR1 SEHNR and CDR2 FQNEAQ (reference sequence). CDR3: CASSLVLAGERETQYF. The DNA of the CDR3 is TGTGCCAGCAGCTTAGTGCTAGCGGGAGAACGAGAGACCCAGTACTTC.

This clonotype was recorded at least ten times. This sequence joins TRBV7-2 and TRBJ2-7; D possibly corresponds to TRBD1 (6 bases). The ends were cut back, 6 bases at V and 2 bases at J, with 14 bases in the middle. Germline CDR1 and CDR2: SGHTA and FQGNSA. The CDR3 covers 14 residues. In DNA, the CDR3 is TGTGCCAGCAGACGGGACACCGTAACCTACGAGCAGTACTTC. This codes for CASRRDTVTYEQYF.

This clonotype was seen at least ten times. The rearrangement links TRBV10-3 to TRBJ1-6, with D maybe TRBD1 (5 bases). The V gene lost 6 bases and the J gene lost 7 bases, with 13 bases spanning the gap. The CDR3 sequence is 14 residues long. Per germline, CDR1 ENHRY and CDR2 SYGVKD. The CDR3 DNA reads as TGTGCCATCAGCCGAGACAGCCTAAATTCACCCCTCCACTTT. Its translation: CAISRDSLNSPLHF.

This clonotype was seen at least ten times. V usage is TRBV14 and J usage is TRBJ2-1; 8 bases line up with TRBD2. The V gene's germline CDR1 is SGHDN and CDR2 FVKESK. The junction had 11 bases not matched to a gene; V was cut back by 6 bases and J by 4 bases. This CDR3 is 16 amino acids long. CDR3 residues: CASRRGAGQVYNEQFF. CDR3 nucleotides: TGTGCCAGCAGGCGGGGGGCAGGCCAAGTTTACAATGAGCAGTTCTTC.

The table lists this clonotype with many counts. This chain connects TRBV5-5 to TRBJ2-1; 12 bases agree with TRBD2. The germline V gene encodes CDR1 SGHKS and CDR2 YYEKEE (reference sequence). CDR3 size: 15 residues. V was clipped by 4 bases and J by 6 bases; unmatched bases: 5. CDR3 coding DNA: TGTGCCAGCAGCCTAAGACTAGCGGGAGCCAATGAGCAGTTCTTC. The encoded protein is CASSLRLAGANEQFF.